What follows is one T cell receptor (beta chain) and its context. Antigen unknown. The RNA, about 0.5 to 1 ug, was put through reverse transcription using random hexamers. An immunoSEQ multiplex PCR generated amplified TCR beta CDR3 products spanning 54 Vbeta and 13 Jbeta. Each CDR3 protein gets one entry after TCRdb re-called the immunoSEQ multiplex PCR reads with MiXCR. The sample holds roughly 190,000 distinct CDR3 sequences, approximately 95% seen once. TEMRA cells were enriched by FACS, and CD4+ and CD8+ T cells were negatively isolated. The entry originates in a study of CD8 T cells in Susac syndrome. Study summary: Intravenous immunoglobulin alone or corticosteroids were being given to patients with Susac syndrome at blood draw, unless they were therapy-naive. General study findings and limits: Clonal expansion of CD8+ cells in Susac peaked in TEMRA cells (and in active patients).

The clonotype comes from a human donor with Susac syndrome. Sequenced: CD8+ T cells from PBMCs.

CDR3 sequence reads: CASSLSGLTTSYNEQFF. The DNA of the CDR3 is TGTGCCAGCAGTTTATCAGGGCTTACTACCTCCTACAATGAGCAGTTCTTC. The rearrangement links TRBV27 to TRBJ2-1, with no clear D. The CDR3 runs 17 residues. V gave up 0 bases and J gave up 0 bases, with 12 bases separating them. CDR1 and CDR2 from the germline V gene are MNHEY and SMNVEV (reference sequence).